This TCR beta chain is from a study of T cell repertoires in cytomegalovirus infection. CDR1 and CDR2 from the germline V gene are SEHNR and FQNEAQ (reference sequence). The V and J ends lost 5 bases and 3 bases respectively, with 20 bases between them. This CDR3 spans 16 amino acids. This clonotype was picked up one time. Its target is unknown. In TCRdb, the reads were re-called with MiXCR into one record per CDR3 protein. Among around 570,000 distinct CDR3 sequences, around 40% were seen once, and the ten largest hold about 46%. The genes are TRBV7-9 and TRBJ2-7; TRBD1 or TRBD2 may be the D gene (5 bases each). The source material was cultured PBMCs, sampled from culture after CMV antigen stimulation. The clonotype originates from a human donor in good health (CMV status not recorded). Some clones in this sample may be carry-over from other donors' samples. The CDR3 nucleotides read TGTGCCAGCAGCCCCGGGGCCTATCCCAGAGACTACGAGCAGTACTTC. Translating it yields CASSPGAYPRDYEQYF.